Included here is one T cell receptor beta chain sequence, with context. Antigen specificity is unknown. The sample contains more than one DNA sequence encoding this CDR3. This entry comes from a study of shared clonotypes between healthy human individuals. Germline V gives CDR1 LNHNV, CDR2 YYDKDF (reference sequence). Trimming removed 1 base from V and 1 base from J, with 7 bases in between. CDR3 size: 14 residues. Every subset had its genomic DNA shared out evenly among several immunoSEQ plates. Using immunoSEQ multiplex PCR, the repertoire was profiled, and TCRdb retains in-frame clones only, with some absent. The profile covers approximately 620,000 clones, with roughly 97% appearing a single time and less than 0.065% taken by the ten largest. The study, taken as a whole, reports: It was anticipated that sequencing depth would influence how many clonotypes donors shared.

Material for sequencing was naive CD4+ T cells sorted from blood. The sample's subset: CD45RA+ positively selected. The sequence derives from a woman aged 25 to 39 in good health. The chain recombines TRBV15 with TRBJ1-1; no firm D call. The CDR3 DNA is TGTGCCACCAGCAGAGGGGTGGGGAACACTGAAGCTTTCTTT. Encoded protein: CATSRGVGNTEAFF.